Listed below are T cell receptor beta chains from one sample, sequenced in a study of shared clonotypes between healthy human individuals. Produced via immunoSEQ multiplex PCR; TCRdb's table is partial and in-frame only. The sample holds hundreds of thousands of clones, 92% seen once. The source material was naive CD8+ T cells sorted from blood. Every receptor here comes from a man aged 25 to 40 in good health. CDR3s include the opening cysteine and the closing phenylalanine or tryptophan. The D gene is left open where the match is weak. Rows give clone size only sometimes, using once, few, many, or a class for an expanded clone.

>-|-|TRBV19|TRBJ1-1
CASSLWDLNTEAFF
TGTGCCAGTAGTTTGTGGGATTTGAACACTGAAGCTTTCTTT
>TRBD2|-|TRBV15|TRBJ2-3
CATSRASGSMNTQYF
TGTGCCACCAGCAGGGCTAGCGGGAGCATGAATACGCAGTATTTT
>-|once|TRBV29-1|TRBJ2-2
CSVENHPNTGELFF
TGCAGCGTTGAAAACCACCCGAACACCGGGGAGCTGTTTTTT
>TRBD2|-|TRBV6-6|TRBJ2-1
CASSYEAGGGNEQFF
TGTGCCAGCAGTTACGAGGCGGGAGGTGGCAATGAGCAGTTCTTC
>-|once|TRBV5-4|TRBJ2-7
CASSFSSSYEQYF
TGTGCCAGCAGCTTTTCTAGTTCCTACGAGCAGTACTTC
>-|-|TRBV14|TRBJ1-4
CASSQDRDDRNEKLFF
TGTGCCAGCAGCCAAGATAGGGATGACAGGAATGAAAAACTGTTTTTT
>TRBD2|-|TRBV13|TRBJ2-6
CASSLGLAGGSGANVLTF
TGTGCCAGCAGCTTGGGACTAGCGGGAGGTTCAGGGGCCAACGTCCTGACTTTC
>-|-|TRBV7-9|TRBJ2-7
CASGMGFPYEQYF
TGTGCCAGCGGGATGGGATTTCCCTACGAGCAGTACTTC
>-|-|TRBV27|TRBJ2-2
CASSFLGGGTGELFF
TGTGCCAGCAGTTTCCTCGGTGGGGGCACCGGGGAGCTGTTTTTT
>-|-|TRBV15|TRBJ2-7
CATSRDLARTYEQYF
TGTGCCACCAGCAGAGACCTAGCGCGTACCTACGAGCAGTACTTC
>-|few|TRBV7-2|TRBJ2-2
CASSPRRFNTGELFF
TGTGCCAGCAGCCCACGGCGATTCAACACCGGGGAGCTGTTTTTT
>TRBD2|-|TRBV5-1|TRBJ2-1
CASSPGTSGNNEQFF
TGCGCCAGCAGCCCCGGGACTAGCGGGAACAATGAGCAGTTCTTC
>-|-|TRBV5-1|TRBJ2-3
CASSLIGYRTDTQYF
TGCGCCAGCAGCTTGATCGGGTACCGCACAGATACGCAGTATTTT
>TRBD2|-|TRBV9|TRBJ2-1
CASSARTSAILEQFF
TGTGCCAGCAGCGCCAGGACTAGCGCTATTCTTGAGCAGTTCTTC
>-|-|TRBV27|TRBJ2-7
CASSLSRQFYEQYF
TGTGCCAGCAGTTTATCGAGGCAGTTCTACGAGCAGTACTTC
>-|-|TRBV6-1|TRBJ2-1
CASISGTPNEQFF
TGTGCCAGCATCTCGGGAACCCCCAATGAGCAGTTCTTC
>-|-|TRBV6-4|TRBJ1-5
CASTHGVVGNQPQHF
TGTGCCAGCACGCACGGGGTTGTGGGCAATCAGCCCCAGCATTTT
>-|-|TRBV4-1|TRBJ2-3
CASSQGPQRSTDTQYF
TGCGCCAGCAGCCAAGGTCCCCAGCGAAGCACAGATACGCAGTATTTT
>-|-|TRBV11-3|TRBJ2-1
CASSLATGGQFF
TGTGCCAGCAGCTTAGCCACCGGTGGGCAGTTCTTC
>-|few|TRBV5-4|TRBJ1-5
CASSGRKEGGSQPQHF
TGTGCCAGCAGCGGACGAAAGGAGGGAGGATCTCAGCCCCAGCATTTT
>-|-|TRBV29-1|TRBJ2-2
CSAPRDNGELFF
TGCAGCGCCCCTCGGGATAACGGGGAGCTGTTTTTT
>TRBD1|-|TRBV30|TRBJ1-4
CAWNLGTDNEKLFF
TGTGCCTGGAACCTCGGGACAGACAATGAAAAACTGTTTTTT
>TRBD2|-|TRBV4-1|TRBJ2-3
CASSHQGGTQYF
TGCGCCAGCAGCCATCAGGGAGGGACGCAGTATTTT
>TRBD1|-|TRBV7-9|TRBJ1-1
CASSPGQGALGTEAFF
TGTGCCAGCAGCCCAGGACAGGGGGCTTTGGGCACTGAAGCTTTCTTT
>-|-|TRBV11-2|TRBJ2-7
CASSLVRTAYEQYF
TGTGCCAGCAGCTTAGTTAGGACAGCCTACGAGCAGTACTTC
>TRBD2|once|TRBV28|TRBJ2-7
CASSSSGRGHLYEQYF
TGTGCCAGCAGTTCTAGCGGGAGGGGTCATTTGTACGAGCAGTACTTC
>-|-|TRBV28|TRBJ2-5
CASTRSSVNTRAQYF
TGTGCCAGTACCCGAAGTAGCGTCAATACCCGGGCCCAGTACTTC
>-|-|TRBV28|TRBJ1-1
CASSSESDMNTEAFF
TGTGCCAGCAGTTCCGAGTCAGACATGAACACTGAAGCTTTCTTT
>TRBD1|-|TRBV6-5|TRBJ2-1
CASSYGTGHNEQFF
TGTGCCAGCAGTTACGGGACAGGGCACAATGAGCAGTTCTTC
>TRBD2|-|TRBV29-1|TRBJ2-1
CSVERREGSYNEQFF
TGCAGCGTTGAAAGGCGGGAGGGCTCCTACAATGAGCAGTTCTTC
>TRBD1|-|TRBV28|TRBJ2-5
CASSLEGTGETQYF
TGTGCCAGCAGTTTAGAGGGGACAGGAGAGACCCAGTACTTC
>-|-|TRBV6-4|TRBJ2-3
CASSVGSTDTQYF
TGTGCCAGCAGCGTCGGAAGCACAGATACGCAGTATTTT
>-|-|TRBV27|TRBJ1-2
CASSLSVAGLYGYTF
TGTGCCAGCAGTTTATCGGTGGCAGGGCTCTATGGCTACACCTTC
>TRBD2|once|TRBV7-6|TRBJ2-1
CASSLGSTSGSSPSYNEQFF
TGTGCCAGCAGCTTAGGGTCCACTAGCGGCAGCTCTCCATCCTACAATGAGCAGTTCTTC
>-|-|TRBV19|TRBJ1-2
CAASALSNYGYTF
TGTGCCGCTTCTGCCCTATCTAACTATGGCTACACCTTC
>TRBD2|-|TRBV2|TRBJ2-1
CASPAGVDEQFF
TGTGCCAGCCCGGCGGGGGTCGATGAGCAGTTCTTC
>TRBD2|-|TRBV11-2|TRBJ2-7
CASSFGTSVYEQYF
TGTGCCAGCAGCTTCGGGACTAGTGTCTACGAGCAGTACTTC
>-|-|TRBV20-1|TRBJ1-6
CSARESSPLHF
TGCAGTGCTAGAGAAAGTTCACCCCTCCACTTT
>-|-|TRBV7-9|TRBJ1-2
CASSVTGTGVF
TGTGCCAGCAGCGTTACCGGGACGGGTGTCTTC
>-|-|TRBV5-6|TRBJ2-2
CASSLWGTGELFF
TGTGCCAGCAGCTTGTGGGGCACCGGGGAGCTGTTTTTT
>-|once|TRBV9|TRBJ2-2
CASSVGQGNGELFF
TGTGCCAGCAGCGTTGGGCAGGGTAACGGGGAGCTGTTTTTT
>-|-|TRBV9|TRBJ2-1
CASAGGYNEQFF
TGTGCCAGCGCCGGGGGATACAATGAGCAGTTCTTC
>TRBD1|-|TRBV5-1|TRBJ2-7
CASSLGQGVPYEQYF
TGCGCCAGCAGCTTGGGGCAGGGGGTCCCCTACGAGCAGTACTTC
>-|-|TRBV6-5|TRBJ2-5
CAARQRSQETQYF
TGTGCCGCACGACAGAGAAGCCAAGAGACCCAGTACTTC
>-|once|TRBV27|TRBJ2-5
CASSRGKLGTQYF
TGTGCCAGCAGTAGAGGGAAATTGGGGACCCAGTACTTC
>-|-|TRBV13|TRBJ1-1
CASSSRNQGSEAFF
TGTGCCAGCAGCTCCCGCAACCAGGGAAGCGAAGCTTTCTTT
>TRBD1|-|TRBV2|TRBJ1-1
CASSDWGTGPAGGAFF
TGTGCCAGCAGTGATTGGGGGACAGGGCCCGCCGGCGGAGCTTTCTTT
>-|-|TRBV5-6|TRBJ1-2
CASSEQGGYGYTF
TGTGCCAGCAGCGAACAGGGCGGCTATGGCTACACCTTC
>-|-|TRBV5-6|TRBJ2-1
CASSLRYQPYNEQFF
TGTGCCAGCAGCTTACGTTACCAACCCTACAATGAGCAGTTCTTC
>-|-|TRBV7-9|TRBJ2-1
CASSNDFPGQFF
TGTGCCAGCAGCAACGATTTTCCTGGGCAGTTCTTC
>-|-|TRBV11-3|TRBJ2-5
CASSFTSAETQYF
TGTGCCAGCAGCTTTACCAGCGCTGAGACCCAGTACTTC
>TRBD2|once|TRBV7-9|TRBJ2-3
CASSRRGASTDTQYF
TGTGCCAGCAGCCGGCGGGGGGCTAGCACAGATACGCAGTATTTT
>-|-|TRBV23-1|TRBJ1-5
CASSHRGQPQHF
TGCGCCAGCAGTCACCGGGGTCAGCCCCAGCATTTT
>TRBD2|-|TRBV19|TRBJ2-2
CASSPTGAGGPAGELFF
TGTGCCAGTAGCCCAACGGGGGCGGGAGGGCCAGCGGGGGAGCTGTTTTTT